Given below is one T cell receptor beta chain in context. Its specificity is unknown. The sample comes from a study of identical twins. General study points: Insertion counts were lower in abundant cord blood beta clonotypes, a trend that memory repertoires did not show.

One entry per CDR3 protein results from TCRdb running MiXCR on the 5' RACE reads. The table includes 300,000 to 350,000 distinct CDR3 sequences, about 12% detected once. CDR1 and CDR2 (germline): MNHEY, SMNVEV (reference sequence). The CDR3 is 15 residues long. The ends lost 5 bases at V and 5 bases at J; junction bases unmatched: 10. The same sample was also studied in work on yellow fever vaccine responses in identical twins.

Material for sequencing was CD8+ T cells sorted from blood. V usage is TRBV27 and J usage is TRBJ2-5, with TRBD1 matching over 8 bases. This sequence was found in a woman between 18 and 29 years old in good health. The DNA of the CDR3 is TGTGCCAGCAGTCCTCGGGACAGGACCTTGGAGACCCAGTACTTC. Its translation is CASSPRDRTLETQYF.